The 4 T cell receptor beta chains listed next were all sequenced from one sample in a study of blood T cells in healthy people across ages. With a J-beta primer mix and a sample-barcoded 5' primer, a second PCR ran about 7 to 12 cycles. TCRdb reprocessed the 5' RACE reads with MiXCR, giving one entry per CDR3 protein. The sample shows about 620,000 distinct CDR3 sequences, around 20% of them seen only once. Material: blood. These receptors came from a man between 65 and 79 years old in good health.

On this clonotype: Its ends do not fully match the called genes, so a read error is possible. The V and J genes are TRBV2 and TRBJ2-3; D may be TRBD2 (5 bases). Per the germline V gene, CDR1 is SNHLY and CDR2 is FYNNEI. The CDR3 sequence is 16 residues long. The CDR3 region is CASSEATIRSTDTQYF. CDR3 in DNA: TGTGCCAGCAGTGAAGCGACTATACGGAGCACGGATACGCAGTATTTT.

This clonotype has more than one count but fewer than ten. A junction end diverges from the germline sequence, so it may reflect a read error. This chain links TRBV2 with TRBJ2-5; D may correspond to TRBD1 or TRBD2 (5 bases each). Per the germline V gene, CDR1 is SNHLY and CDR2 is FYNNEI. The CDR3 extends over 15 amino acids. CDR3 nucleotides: TGTGACAGCAGTGAGGGCAGGGTCAGCCAAGAGACCCAGTGCTTC. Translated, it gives CDSSEGRVSQETQCF.

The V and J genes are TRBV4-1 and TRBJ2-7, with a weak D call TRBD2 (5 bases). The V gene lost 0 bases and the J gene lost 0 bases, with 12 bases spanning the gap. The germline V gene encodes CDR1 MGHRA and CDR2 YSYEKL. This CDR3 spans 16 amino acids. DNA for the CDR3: TGCGCCAGCAGCCAAGAAGGACTGGCAAGCTCCTACGAGCAGTACTTC. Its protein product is CASSQEGLASSYEQYF.

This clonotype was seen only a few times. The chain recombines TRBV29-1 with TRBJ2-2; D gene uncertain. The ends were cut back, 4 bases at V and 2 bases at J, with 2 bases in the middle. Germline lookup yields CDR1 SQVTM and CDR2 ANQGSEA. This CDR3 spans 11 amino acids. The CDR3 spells CSVANTGELFF. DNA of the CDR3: TGCAGCGTTGCAAACACCGGGGAGCTGTTTTTT.